This is a list of T cell receptor beta chains from one sample in a study of CD8 T cells in ankylosing spondylitis. TCRdb re-derived calls from the 5' RACE reads in MiXCR, one entry per CDR3 protein. This sample has nearly 350,000 distinct CDR3 sequences, with over 12% found just once. Sequenced: blood, either unsorted or a sorted T cell fraction (not recorded which). These receptors came from a male donor with ankylosing spondylitis or in good health (not recorded which). CDR3s include the opening cysteine and the closing phenylalanine or tryptophan. D genes are given only for firm matches. Rows may omit the clone size; those that give it use once, few, many or a size class.

D gene,V gene,J gene,clone size,CDR3 DNA,CDR3 protein
TRBD2,TRBV7-2,TRBJ2-1,few,TGTGCCACCATTAGCGGGGCCTCCTACAATGAGCAGTTCTTC,CATISGASYNEQFF
.,TRBV20-1,TRBJ2-5,.,TGCAGTGCTTTGCGGGCCGGGGTGGAGACCCAGTACTTC,CSALRAGVETQYF
.,TRBV19,TRBJ1-2,.,TGTGCCAGTAGTGTCCAGGGGAATGGCTACACCTTC,CASSVQGNGYTF
.,TRBV25-1,TRBJ2-3,.,TGTGCCAGCGCGGGGTACACAGATACGCAGTATTTT,CASAGYTDTQYF
.,TRBV12-3/TRBV12-4,TRBJ2-2,few,TGTGCCAGCGGACCAGCGAACACCGGGGAGCTGTTTTTT,CASGPANTGELFF
.,TRBV7-2,TRBJ1-2,.,TGTGCCAGCAGCTTGTTTAGTACGGACTATGGCTACACCTTC,CASSLFSTDYGYTF
.,TRBV12-3/TRBV12-4,TRBJ1-1,.,TGTGCCAGCAGTTTAGCGCTGGGGGGATTGAACACTGAAGCTTTCTTT,CASSLALGGLNTEAFF
TRBD2,TRBV14,TRBJ2-1,.,TGTGCCTTTCAACTAGCGACCTGCTCCTACAATGAGCAGTTCTTC,CAFQLATCSYNEQFF
TRBD1,TRBV7-2,TRBJ1-3,few,TGTGCCAGCAGCTTAGTAACAGGGGAGCGGAACACCATATATTTT,CASSLVTGERNTIYF
.,TRBV12-3/TRBV12-4,TRBJ2-6,few,TGTGCCAGCAGTTCTACCAGAAGCTCTGGGGCCAACGTCCTGACTTTC,CASSSTRSSGANVLTF
TRBD1,TRBV12-3/TRBV12-4,TRBJ1-4,.,TGTGCCAGCAGTTGGGGACAGGGGGATAATGAAAAACTGTTTTTT,CASSWGQGDNEKLFF
TRBD2,TRBV5-1,TRBJ2-1,many,TGCGCCAGCAGCTTTACTAGCGGGGGCCTAGGGAATGAGCAGTTCTTC,CASSFTSGGLGNEQFF
.,TRBV12-3/TRBV12-4,TRBJ2-7,.,TGTGCCAGCAGTTTGACCGGACTTCCCTACGAGCAGTACTTC,CASSLTGLPYEQYF
.,TRBV5-6,TRBJ2-5,.,TGTGCCAGCAGCTTGGGGGCAGTACAAGAGACCCAGTACTTC,CASSLGAVQETQYF
.,TRBV12-5,TRBJ2-5,few,TGTGCTAGTGGTCCCCGAGACCTCCTCTGGGAGCAAGAGACCCAGTACTTC,CASGPRDLLWEQETQYF
TRBD2,TRBV7-6,TRBJ2-2,few,TGTGCCAGCAGCGGTAGCGGGGCGAACACCGGGGAGCTGTTTTTT,CASSGSGANTGELFF
.,TRBV3-1,TRBJ2-7,many,TGTGCCAGCAGCCAAGTGAAGAGCGCCGAGCAGTACTTC,CASSQVKSAEQYF
TRBD2,TRBV12-3/TRBV12-4,TRBJ2-1,.,TGTGCCAGCAGTGACCCCGGGACTAGCGGCCACAATGAGCAGTTCTTC,CASSDPGTSGHNEQFF
TRBD1,TRBV18,TRBJ2-7,.,TGTGCCAGCTCCTCCGGACAGGCCGAGCAGTACTTC,CASSSGQAEQYF
.,TRBV7-2,TRBJ2-1,.,TGTGCCAGCAGCTTAGTTCGGGGGAATGAGCAGTTCTTC,CASSLVRGNEQFF
TRBD2,TRBV7-6,TRBJ2-7,.,TGTGCCAGCAGCTTAGCGCGTTGGCGGGAGGGCCTTTTTCACGAGCAGTACTTC,CASSLARWREGLFHEQYF
.,TRBV3-1,TRBJ2-5,few,TGTGCCAGCAGCCAAGGGTGGAGGGAGACCCAGTACTTC,CASSQGWRETQYF
.,TRBV6-5,TRBJ1-5,few,TGTGCCAGCAGTTACTCGGGGAAGCAACAGCCCCAGCATTTT,CASSYSGKQQPQHF
.,TRBV5-6,TRBJ2-1,.,TGTGCCAGCAGCCGGGACACCTTCTCCTACAATGAGCAGTTCTTC,CASSRDTFSYNEQFF
.,TRBV9,TRBJ2-3,.,TGTGCCAGCAGCCCCACGGGCGAGGGAAAGACGCAGTATTTT,CASSPTGEGKTQYF
.,TRBV30,TRBJ1-5,few,TGTGCCTGGAGGGGGACGGAGAATCAGCCCCAGCATTTT,CAWRGTENQPQHF
.,TRBV12-3/TRBV12-4,TRBJ1-5,few,TGTGCCAGCAGTTTAGCTCAGCCCCAGCATTTT,CASSLAQPQHF
TRBD1,TRBV12-3/TRBV12-4,TRBJ2-3,.,TGTGCCAGCAGTCCAAGACAGGGGGCCCAGTATTTT,CASSPRQGAQYF
.,TRBV7-9,TRBJ2-5,few,TGTGCCAGCAGCTACGGTGCATACCAAGAGACCCAGTACTTC,CASSYGAYQETQYF
TRBD2,TRBV4-2,TRBJ2-1,.,TGTGCCAGCAGCCCCAAGGTGAGGAGCGGGAGGGCCGTTTTGAGTTCGTTCTTC,CASSPKVRSGRAVLSSFF
.,TRBV6-1,TRBJ1-1,.,TGTGCCAGCAGTGAACAGGGATACACTGAAGCTTTCTTT,CASSEQGYTEAFF
TRBD2,TRBV2,TRBJ2-2,many,TGTGCCACCACCAGCGGGAGGAACACCGGGGAGCTGTTTTTT,CATTSGRNTGELFF
TRBD2,TRBV7-9,TRBJ2-1,.,TGTGCCAGCAGCTTAGGATTGAGCGGGGTTAGCAATGAGCAGTTCTTC,CASSLGLSGVSNEQFF
.,TRBV20-1,TRBJ1-2,few,TGCAGTGCTAGAGTCGCTAACTATGGCTACACCTTC,CSARVANYGYTF
.,TRBV4-1,TRBJ1-1,many,TGCGCCAGCAGCCAAGAATTCGGACCTGAAGCTTTCTTT,CASSQEFGPEAFF
TRBD2,TRBV29-1,TRBJ2-1,many,TGCAGCGTTGATCTAGCGGTTTACAATGAGCAGTTCTTC,CSVDLAVYNEQFF
.,TRBV2,TRBJ2-7,.,TGTGCCAGCGATGCCAGGACCGAGCAGTACTTC,CASDARTEQYF
TRBD1,TRBV5-1,TRBJ1-1,.,TGCGCCAGCAGCGCAGTGGGACAGCCGAACACTGAAGCTTTCTTT,CASSAVGQPNTEAFF
.,TRBV27,TRBJ1-2,.,TGTGCCAGCAGCGAGAGGCCGGACAGCTATGGCTACACCTTC,CASSERPDSYGYTF
TRBD2,TRBV6-5,TRBJ2-1,.,TGTGCCAGCAGTTACTCCTCACAGCGGGAGGCCTCCTACAATGAGCAGTTCTTC,CASSYSSQREASYNEQFF
TRBD1,TRBV9,TRBJ2-5,.,TGTGCCAGCAGCCCAGGGGGCAAGCAAGAGACCCAGTACTTC,CASSPGGKQETQYF
TRBD1,TRBV7-8,TRBJ2-2,few,TGTGCCAGCGAAAGGACAGGGGGCAAGAACGGGGAGCTGTTTTTT,CASERTGGKNGELFF
.,TRBV5-1,TRBJ1-1,.,TGCGCCACCTCACCCGGGGGCTTCGGCACTGAAGCTTTCTTT,CATSPGGFGTEAFF
.,TRBV7-8,TRBJ1-4,few,TGTGCCAGCAGGCTTACCCCGGGGAATGAAAAACTGTTTTTT,CASRLTPGNEKLFF
TRBD2,TRBV5-1,TRBJ2-1,.,TGCGCCAGCAGCTTGGCCCCTCGGGGGGGGTCTGGTGAGCAGTTCTTC,CASSLAPRGGSGEQFF
.,TRBV10-3,TRBJ2-1,few,TGTGCCATCAGTGAGCCGGGGGTTAATGAGCAGTTCTTC,CAISEPGVNEQFF
TRBD2,TRBV5-1,TRBJ2-5,few,TGCGCCAGCAGCTTGACTAGCGGAGCACAAGAGACCCAGTACTTC,CASSLTSGAQETQYF
.,TRBV6-1,TRBJ2-5,many,TGTGCCAGCAGCGATCTTTGGACACAAGAGACCCAGTACTTC,CASSDLWTQETQYF
.,TRBV7-9,TRBJ2-3,.,TGTGCCAGCAGCTTACCCGAGGACAGCCGTGGGGGTACGCAGTATTTT,CASSLPEDSRGGTQYF
TRBD2,TRBV5-1,TRBJ2-1,.,TGCGCCAGCAGCCTATCCCTAGCGGGGGGTTTCAATGAGCAGTTCTTC,CASSLSLAGGFNEQFF
TRBD2,TRBV6-2/TRBV6-3,TRBJ2-7,many,TGTGCCAGCAGTCCCGGGACTAGCGGGATGTACGAGCAGTACTTC,CASSPGTSGMYEQYF
TRBD1,TRBV10-3,TRBJ1-2,.,TGTGCCATCAGTGGTCAGACAGGGGACTATGGCTACACCTTC,CAISGQTGDYGYTF
TRBD2,TRBV5-6,TRBJ2-2,.,TGTGCCAGCAGCTTCGGGACTAGCGGGAGGACGAGTCGCACCGGGGAGCTGTTTTTT,CASSFGTSGRTSRTGELFF
TRBD2,TRBV5-1,TRBJ2-1,many,TGCGCCAGCAGCCCTAGCGGGAGCTCCTACAATGAGCAGTTCTTC,CASSPSGSSYNEQFF
.,TRBV5-5,TRBJ2-5,.,TGTGCCAGCAGCTTGGGTCAAGAGGGGGGATGGAGTAAAGAGACCCAGTACTTC,CASSLGQEGGWSKETQYF
TRBD1,TRBV5-1,TRBJ2-7,few,TGCGCCAGCAGCATCGGGACAGGAACCTACGAGCAGTACTTC,CASSIGTGTYEQYF
.,TRBV6-6,TRBJ2-3,.,TGTGCCAGCCTATACGCTCCTACAGGGCGTACAGATACGCAGTATTTT,CASLYAPTGRTDTQYF
TRBD2,TRBV11-2,TRBJ2-1,few,TGTGCCAGCAGCTTAGGTACTGGAGTCTGGCGGGGGAATGAGCAGTTCTTC,CASSLGTGVWRGNEQFF
.,TRBV10-2,TRBJ2-7,many,TGCGCCAGCAGTCCGAATGCCAGGAGGGGTTCCTACGAGCAGTACTTC,CASSPNARRGSYEQYF
.,TRBV19,TRBJ1-5,.,TGTGCCAGTAGTGCAAGTAGCAATCAGCCCCAGCATTTT,CASSASSNQPQHF